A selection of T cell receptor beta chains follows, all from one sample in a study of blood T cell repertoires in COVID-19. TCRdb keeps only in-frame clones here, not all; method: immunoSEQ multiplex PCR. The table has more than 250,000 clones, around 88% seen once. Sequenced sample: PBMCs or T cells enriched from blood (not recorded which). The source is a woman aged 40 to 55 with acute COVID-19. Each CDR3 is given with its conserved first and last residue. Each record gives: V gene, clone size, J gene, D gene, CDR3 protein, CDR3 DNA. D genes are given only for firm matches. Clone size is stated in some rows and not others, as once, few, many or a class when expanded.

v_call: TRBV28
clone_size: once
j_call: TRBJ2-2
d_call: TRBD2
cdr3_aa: CASTKGLAGSANTGELFF
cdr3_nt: TGTGCCAGTACGAAGGGACTAGCGGGTTCCGCGAACACCGGGGAGCTGTTTTTT

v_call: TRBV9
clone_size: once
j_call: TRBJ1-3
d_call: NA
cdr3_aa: CASSVKEGAGNTIYF
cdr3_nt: TGTGCCAGCAGCGTAAAGGAGGGCGCTGGAAACACCATATATTTT

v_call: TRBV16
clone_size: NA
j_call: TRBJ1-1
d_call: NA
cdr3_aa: CASSQLDRNTEAFF
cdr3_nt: TGTGCCAGCAGCCAACTTGACAGGAACACTGAAGCTTTCTTT

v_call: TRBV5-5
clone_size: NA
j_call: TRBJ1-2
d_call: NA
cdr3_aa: CASSLTTDGYTF
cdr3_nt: TGTGCCAGCAGCTTAACCACAGACGGCTACACCTTC

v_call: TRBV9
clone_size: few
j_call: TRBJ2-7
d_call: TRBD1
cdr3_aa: CASSARDSSYEQYF
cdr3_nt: TGTGCCAGCAGCGCGAGGGACAGCTCCTACGAGCAGTACTTC

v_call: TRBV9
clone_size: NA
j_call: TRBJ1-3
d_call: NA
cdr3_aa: CASSVQGYSGNTIYF
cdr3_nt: TGTGCCAGCAGCGTACAGGGGTACTCTGGAAACACCATATATTTT

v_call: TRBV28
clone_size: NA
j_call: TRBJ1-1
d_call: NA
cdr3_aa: CASSSHSVDTEAFF
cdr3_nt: TGTGCCAGCAGTTCCCACTCTGTGGACACTGAAGCTTTCTTT

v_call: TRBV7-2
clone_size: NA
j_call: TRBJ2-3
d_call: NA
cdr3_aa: CASSLGLGNAQYF
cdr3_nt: TGTGCCAGCAGCTTAGGACTAGGAAATGCGCAGTATTTT

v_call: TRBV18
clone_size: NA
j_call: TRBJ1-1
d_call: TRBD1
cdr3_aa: CASSLDRDGTEAFF
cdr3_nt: TGTGCCAGCTCCCTCGACAGGGATGGCACTGAAGCTTTCTTT

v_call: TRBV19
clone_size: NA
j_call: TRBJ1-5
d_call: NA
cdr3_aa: CASSIGQTYQPQHF
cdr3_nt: TGTGCCAGTAGTATAGGCCAGACTTATCAGCCCCAGCATTTT

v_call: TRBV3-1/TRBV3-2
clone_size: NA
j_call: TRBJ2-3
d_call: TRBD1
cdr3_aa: CASSQGQASTDTQYF
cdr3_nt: TGTGCCAGCAGCCAGGGACAGGCGAGCACAGATACGCAGTATTTT

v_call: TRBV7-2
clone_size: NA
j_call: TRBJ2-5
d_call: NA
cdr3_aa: CASSFSGVEETQYF
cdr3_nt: TGTGCCAGCAGCTTTTCCGGGGTGGAGGAGACCCAGTACTTC

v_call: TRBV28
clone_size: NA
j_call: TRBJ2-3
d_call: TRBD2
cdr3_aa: CASSLREVAGGPHTQYF
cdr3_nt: TGTGCCAGCAGCCTAAGGGAGGTAGCGGGAGGGCCACATACGCAGTATTTT

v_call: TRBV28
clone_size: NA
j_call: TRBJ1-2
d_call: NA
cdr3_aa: CASTPGGDLHTF
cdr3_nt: TGTGCCAGCACCCCTGGGGGGGATCTGCACACCTTC

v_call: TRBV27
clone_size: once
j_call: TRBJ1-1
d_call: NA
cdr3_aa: CASSSPSFRGNTEAFF
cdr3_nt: TGTGCCAGCAGTTCCCCGTCGTTTAGAGGGAACACTGAAGCTTTCTTT

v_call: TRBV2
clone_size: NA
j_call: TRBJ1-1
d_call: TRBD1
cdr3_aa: CASNTRTGRNTEAFF
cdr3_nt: TGTGCCAGCAACACCCGGACAGGGCGCAACACTGAAGCTTTCTTT

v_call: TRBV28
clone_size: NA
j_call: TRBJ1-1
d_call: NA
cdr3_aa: CASRGQGDTEAFF
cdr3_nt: TGTGCCAGCAGGGGCCAGGGTGACACTGAAGCTTTCTTT

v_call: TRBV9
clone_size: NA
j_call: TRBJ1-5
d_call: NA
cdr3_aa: CASSGSSQPQHF
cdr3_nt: TGTGCCAGCAGCGGGAGCAGTCAGCCCCAGCATTTT

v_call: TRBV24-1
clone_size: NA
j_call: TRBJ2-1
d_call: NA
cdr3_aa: CATSAVGLDGEQFF
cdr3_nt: TGTGCCACCAGTGCCGTGGGGCTGGACGGTGAGCAGTTCTTC

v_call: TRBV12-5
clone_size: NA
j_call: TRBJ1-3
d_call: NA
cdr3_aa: CASGIPKWGVSGNTIYF
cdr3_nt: TGTGCTAGTGGCATTCCGAAGTGGGGCGTCTCTGGAAACACCATATATTTT

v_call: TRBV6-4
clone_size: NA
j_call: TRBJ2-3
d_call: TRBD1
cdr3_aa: CASSAQGRDTQYF
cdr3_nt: TGTGCCAGCAGTGCACAGGGGCGAGATACGCAGTATTTT

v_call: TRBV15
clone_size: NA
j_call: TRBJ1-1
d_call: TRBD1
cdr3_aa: CATSRDLGQGNEAFF
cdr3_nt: TGTGCCACCAGCAGAGATCTGGGACAGGGGAATGAAGCTTTCTTT

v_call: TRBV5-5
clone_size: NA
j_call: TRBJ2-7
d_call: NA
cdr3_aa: CASSWTRGSSYEQYF
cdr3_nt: TGTGCCAGCAGCTGGACCCGGGGAAGCTCCTACGAGCAGTACTTC

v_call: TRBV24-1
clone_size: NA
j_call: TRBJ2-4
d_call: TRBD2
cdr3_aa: CATSDGGGRGIQYF
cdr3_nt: TGTGCCACCAGTGATGGCGGCGGGAGAGGCATTCAGTACTTC

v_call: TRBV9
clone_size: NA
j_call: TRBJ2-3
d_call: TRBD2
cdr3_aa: CASSVRLAGTDTQYF
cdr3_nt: TGTGCCAGCAGCGTCCGACTAGCGGGCACAGATACGCAGTATTTT

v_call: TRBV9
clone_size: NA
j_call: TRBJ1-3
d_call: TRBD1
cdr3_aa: CASSLYDLKARDSSGNTIYF
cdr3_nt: TGTGCCAGCAGCCTATATGATTTAAAAGCCCGGGACAGCTCTGGAAACACCATATATTTT

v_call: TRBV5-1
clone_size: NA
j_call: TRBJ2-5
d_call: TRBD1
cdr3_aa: CASRAGTGGETQYF
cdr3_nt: TGCGCCAGCAGGGCCGGGACAGGGGGAGAGACCCAGTACTTC

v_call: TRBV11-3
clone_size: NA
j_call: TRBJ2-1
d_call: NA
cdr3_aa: CASSSPSVTEQFF
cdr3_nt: TGTGCCAGCAGCTCCCCCTCGGTCACCGAGCAGTTCTTC

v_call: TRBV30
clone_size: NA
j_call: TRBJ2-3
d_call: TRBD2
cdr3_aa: CAWSGKTSDYTDTQYF
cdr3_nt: TGTGCCTGGAGTGGAAAGACTAGCGACTACACAGATACGCAGTATTTT

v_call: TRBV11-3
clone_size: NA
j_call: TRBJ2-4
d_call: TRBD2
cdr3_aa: CASSQIPSGLQYF
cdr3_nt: TGTGCCAGCAGCCAGATTCCTAGCGGGCTTCAGTACTTC

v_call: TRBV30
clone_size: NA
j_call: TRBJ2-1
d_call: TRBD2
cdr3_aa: CAWKAGGPRMTYNEQFF
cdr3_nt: TGTGCCTGGAAGGCGGGAGGGCCAAGGATGACCTACAATGAGCAGTTCTTC

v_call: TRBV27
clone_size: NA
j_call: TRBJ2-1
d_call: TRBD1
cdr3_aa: CASRLTDRAGNEQFF
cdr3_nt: TGTGCCAGCAGACTTACGGACAGGGCGGGCAATGAGCAGTTCTTC

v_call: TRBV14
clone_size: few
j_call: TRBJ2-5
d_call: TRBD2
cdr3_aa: CASSPGLAYQETQYF
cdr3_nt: TGTGCCAGCAGCCCGGGACTAGCGTACCAAGAGACCCAGTACTTC

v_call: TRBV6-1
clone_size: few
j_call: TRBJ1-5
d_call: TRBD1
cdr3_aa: CASSGHRGLYNQPQHF
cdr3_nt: TGTGCCAGCAGTGGACACAGGGGGTTGTATAATCAGCCCCAGCATTTT

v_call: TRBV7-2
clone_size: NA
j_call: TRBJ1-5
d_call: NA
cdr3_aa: CASSSGQLNQPQHF
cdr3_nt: TGTGCCAGCAGCTCAGGACAGCTCAATCAGCCCCAGCATTTT

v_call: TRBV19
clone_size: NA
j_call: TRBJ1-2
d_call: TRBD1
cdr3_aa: CASSRRTGGHFYGYTF
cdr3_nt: TGTGCCAGTAGCAGGCGGACAGGGGGCCACTTCTATGGCTACACCTTC

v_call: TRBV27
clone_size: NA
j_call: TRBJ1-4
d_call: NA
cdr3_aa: CASSPGGAATNEKLFF
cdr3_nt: TGTGCCAGCAGTCCAGGAGGGGCGGCAACTAATGAAAAACTGTTTTTT

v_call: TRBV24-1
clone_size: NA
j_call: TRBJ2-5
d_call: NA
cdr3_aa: CATSAWDMQETQYF
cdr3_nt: TGTGCCACCAGTGCCTGGGACATGCAAGAGACCCAGTACTTC

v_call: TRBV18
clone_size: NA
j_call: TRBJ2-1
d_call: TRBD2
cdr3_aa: CASSIGTSGVGDEQFF
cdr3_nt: TGTGCCAGCTCCATCGGGACTAGCGGAGTAGGGGATGAGCAGTTCTTC

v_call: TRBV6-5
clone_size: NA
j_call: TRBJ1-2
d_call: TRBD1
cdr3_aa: CASSLRQGPYGYTF
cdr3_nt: TGTGCCAGCAGCTTAAGACAGGGTCCCTATGGCTACACCTTC

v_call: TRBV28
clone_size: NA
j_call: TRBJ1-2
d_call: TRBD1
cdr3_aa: CASRLTGANYGYTF
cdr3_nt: TGTGCCAGCAGGCTGACAGGGGCTAACTATGGCTACACCTTC

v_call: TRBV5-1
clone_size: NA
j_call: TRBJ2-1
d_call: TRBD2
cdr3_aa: CASSFSSSGSGNEQFF
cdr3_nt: TGCGCCAGCAGCTTCAGTTCTAGCGGGAGCGGCAATGAGCAGTTCTTC

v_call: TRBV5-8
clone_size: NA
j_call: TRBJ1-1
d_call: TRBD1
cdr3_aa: CASSWRQGVGEAFF
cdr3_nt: TGTGCCAGCAGCTGGCGACAGGGTGTTGGTGAAGCTTTCTTT

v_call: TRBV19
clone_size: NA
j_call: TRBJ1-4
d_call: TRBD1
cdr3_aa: CASTTQGASNEKLFF
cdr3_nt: TGTGCCAGTACCACACAGGGGGCGTCTAATGAAAAACTGTTTTTT

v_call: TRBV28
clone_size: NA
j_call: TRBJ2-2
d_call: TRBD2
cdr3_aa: CASSSGGPKDGELFF
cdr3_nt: TGTGCCAGCAGCTCGGGAGGGCCGAAGGACGGGGAGCTGTTTTTT

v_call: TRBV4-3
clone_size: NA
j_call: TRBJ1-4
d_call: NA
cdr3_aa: CASSRTVRGEKLFF
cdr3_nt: TGCGCCAGCAGCCGCACCGTAAGGGGTGAAAAACTGTTTTTT

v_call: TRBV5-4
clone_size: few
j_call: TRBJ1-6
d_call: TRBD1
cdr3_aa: CASSAPGQGSGSPLHF
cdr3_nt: TGTGCCAGCAGCGCCCCGGGACAGGGCAGTGGATCACCCCTCCACTTT

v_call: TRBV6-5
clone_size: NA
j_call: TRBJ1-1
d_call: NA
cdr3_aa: CASSYGQGGMNTEAFF
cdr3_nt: TGTGCCAGCAGTTACGGACAAGGAGGGATGAACACTGAAGCTTTCTTT

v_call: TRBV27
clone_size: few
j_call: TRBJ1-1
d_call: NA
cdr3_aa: CASFTFWREGTEAFF
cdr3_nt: TGTGCCAGCTTTACGTTTTGGAGAGAGGGCACTGAAGCTTTCTTT